A selection of T cell receptor beta chains follows, all from one sample in a study of graft-versus-host responses after intestinal transplantation. Produced via immunoSEQ multiplex PCR; TCRdb's table is partial and in-frame only. This sample has roughly 5,700 clones; approximately 31% occur once, and the top ten carry roughly 33%. Sequences were derived from alloreactive CD8+ T cells from a mixed lymphocyte reaction culture, sampled before intestinal transplant. These receptors were taken from a human patient who received an intestinal transplant. The CDR3 runs from the conserved cysteine through the conserved F or W.

V gene: TRBV28; CDR3 protein: CASMLVPSREQYF
V gene: TRBV23-1; CDR3 protein: CASNDREINEKLFF
V gene: TRBV28; CDR3 protein: CASSLDRNSGDPYNEQFF
V gene: TRBV27; CDR3 protein: CASSLQASWFTDTQYF
V gene: TRBV6-4; CDR3 protein: CASSDTPGLAGNTGELFF
V gene: TRBV27; CDR3 protein: CASRQYLSTDTQYF
V gene: TRBV28; CDR3 protein: CASSSLYNTDTQYF
V gene: TRBV5-4; CDR3 protein: CASSWGNYEQYF
V gene: TRBV2; CDR3 protein: CASRVGQAGDTQYF
V gene: TRBV13; CDR3 protein: CASLSGGYNEQFF
V gene: TRBV27; CDR3 protein: CASSWGSTYEQYF
V gene: TRBV27; CDR3 protein: CASSKRTSGRARQYF
V gene: TRBV27; CDR3 protein: CASSLYSGGNEQFF
V gene: TRBV2; CDR3 protein: CASSWANEQFF
V gene: TRBV10-3; CDR3 protein: CATAPAPSYEQYF
V gene: TRBV4-2; CDR3 protein: CASSLSEGDREQYF
V gene: TRBV9; CDR3 protein: CASSVGGRAYNEQFF
V gene: TRBV11-2; CDR3 protein: CASSWGGSYEQYF
V gene: TRBV30; CDR3 protein: CAWSFLWQQETQYF
V gene: TRBV10-3; CDR3 protein: CAISESGGQETQYF
V gene: TRBV6-5; CDR3 protein: CASSSPGGRQFF
V gene: TRBV19; CDR3 protein: CASSTDPPGGYTF
V gene: TRBV27; CDR3 protein: CASSLGLAGVTQYF